This TCR beta chain was found in a study of yellow fever vaccine responses in identical twins. From the RT-PCR reads, TCRdb called clonotypes with MiXCR, one entry per CDR3 protein. Among some 1,300 distinct CDR3 sequences listed, 70% to 90% were seen once. The CDR3 totals 15 residues. The junction had 2 bases not matched to a gene; V was cut back by 5 bases and J by 0 bases. Germline V gene sequence: CDR1 SGHDT, CDR2 YYEEEE. The sequencing used T cells from blood (PBMCs), unsorted or a sorted subset (not recorded which), collected before or after yellow fever vaccination (not recorded which). The clonotype was recovered from a female donor who received the yellow fever vaccine. V gene TRBV5-6 combines with J gene TRBJ2-7, with TRBD2 matching 13 bases. CDR3 DNA: TGTGCCAGCAGAAGGACTAGCGGGGGCTCCTACGAGCAGTACTTC. It is translated as CASRRTSGGSYEQYF.